Listed here is a single T cell receptor beta chain. What it recognizes is unknown. The sample comes from a study of cytomegalovirus exposure and HLA in healthy donors. Deletions cut 2 bases from V and 0 bases from J, with 11 bases between. The CDR3 consists of 15 residues. Per the germline V gene, CDR1 is SGDLS and CDR2 is YYNGEE. Study-wide points: Available immune exposure information was restricted to CMV serostatus only.

Researchers ran the PCR with 60 Vbeta and 13 Jbeta primers. TCRdb's copy holds only in-frame clones and misses some; the assay was immunoSEQ multiplex PCR. The profile shows nearly 200,000 clones, 75% to 90% of them singletons. The chain uses TRBV9 and TRBJ1-2, with D hard to call. The source material was PBMCs. The sequence was obtained from a woman between 45 and 60 years old in good health and CMV-seropositive. This chain's CDR3 is CASSVFSDANYGYTF. The DNA of the CDR3 is TGTGCCAGCAGCGTGTTTAGCGACGCTAACTATGGCTACACCTTC.